What follows are 22 T cell receptor beta chains derived from one specimen sequenced in a study of cytomegalovirus exposure and HLA in healthy donors. Use of 60 Vbeta and 13 Jbeta primers characterized the PCR. The repertoire was sequenced with immunoSEQ multiplex PCR; TCRdb's copy has only in-frame clones and lacks some. Of some 140,000 clones listed, 60% to 75% are singletons. Sample: PBMCs. The receptor source for this set is a man between 18 and 29 years old in good health and CMV-seronegative.

The chain links TRBV5-1 to TRBJ2-3, with D perhaps TRBD2 (7 bases). Trimming shortened V by 8 bases and J by 0 bases, and 13 bases separated the two germline ends. The germline V gene encodes CDR1 SGHRS and CDR2 YFSETQ. This CDR3 comprises 14 residues. The DNA of the CDR3 is TGCGCCAGTCTGAGGGGGGGGAGCACAGATACGCAGTATTTT. Protein product: CASLRGGSTDTQYF.

This clone was observed a few times. The chain couples TRBV7-2 to TRBJ2-3; 12 bases map to TRBD2. The ends lost 6 bases at V and 1 base at J; junction bases unmatched: 5. Germline V gives CDR1 SGHTA, CDR2 FQGNSA. The CDR3 spans 16 residues. Here the CDR3 reads CASSLRTSGGTDTQYF. DNA of the CDR3: TGTGCCAGCAGTTTACGGACTAGCGGGGGCACAGATACGCAGTATTTT.

This chain connects TRBV28 to TRBJ1-5; a weak D match, TRBD1 (5 bases). The CDR3 loop spans 13 amino acids. Germline values: CDR1 MDHEN, CDR2 SYDVKM. Between the trimmed V and J ends, which lost 5 bases and 11 bases, there was a span of 16 bases. CDR3 region: CASSLGGADAQHF. CDR3 DNA: TGTGCCAGCAGTCTTGGAGGGGCCGACGCCCAGCATTTT.

The chain recombines TRBV19 with TRBJ1-1; the D gene is possibly TRBD1 (6 bases). Trimming shortened V by 6 bases and J by 6 bases, and 20 bases separated the two germline ends. There are 15 residues in the CDR3. Germline V gene lookup returns CDR1 LNHDA and CDR2 SQIVND (reference sequence). In DNA form, the CDR3 reads TGTGCCAGTAGCATACCGGGACATGGGTACTCTGAAGCTTTCTTT. It yields the protein CASSIPGHGYSEAFF.

CDR3 in amino acids: CASSPKAGGGYGYTF. For the CDR3, the DNA is TGTGCCAGCAGCCCCAAGGCAGGGGGCGGCTATGGCTACACCTTC. This chain joins TRBV13 and TRBJ1-2; 8 bases fit TRBD1. The CDR3 sequence is 15 residues long. Trimming cost V 5 bases and J 4 bases; bases outside gene matches: 9. The V gene's germline CDR1 is PRHDT and CDR2 FYEKMQ (reference sequence).

The CDR3 loop is CASQTGGGGYTF. The CDR3 nucleotides read TGTGCCAGCCAAACAGGGGGTGGTGGCTACACCTTC. The chain recombines TRBV28 with TRBJ1-2, with TRBD1 matching over 8 bases. J was trimmed by 7 bases and V by 8 bases; bases with no gene match: 6. Germline loops: CDR1 MDHEN, CDR2 SYDVKM. The CDR3 extends over 12 amino acids.

The chain links TRBV9 to TRBJ1-1; D remains ambiguous. Per the germline V gene, CDR1 is SGDLS and CDR2 is YYNGEE. The CDR3 is 13 residues long. Trimming pared 4 bases from V and 1 base from J, leaving 8 bases between. The CDR3 DNA follows: TGTGCCAGCAGCATTACAGAGAACACTGAAGCTTTCTTT. Amino acids: CASSITENTEAFF.

Details on this clone: Other DNA sequences from this sample encode an identical CDR3 as well. V usage is TRBV11-2 and J usage is TRBJ1-5, with unresolved D. Per the germline V gene, CDR1 is SGHAT and CDR2 is FQNNGV. The CDR3 has 13 residues. Trimming removed 6 bases at V and 0 bases at J, with 6 bases between. The chain's CDR3 is CASSFYSNQPQHF. CDR3 nucleotides: TGTGCCAGCAGTTTCTATAGCAATCAGCCCCAGCATTTT.

The genes are TRBV5-8 and TRBJ2-7; TRBD2 agrees at 8 bases. V lost 4 bases and J lost 6; bases outside the gene matches: 9. Germline V gives CDR1 SGHTS, CDR2 YDEGEE. The CDR3 totals 14 residues. The CDR3 is CASSRRSGGGEQYF. Here the CDR3 DNA reads TGTGCCAGCAGCCGGAGGTCCGGGGGGGGCGAGCAGTACTTC.

V is TRBV2 and J is TRBJ1-6, with 7 bases lining up with TRBD1. The V gene end was trimmed by 5 bases and the J gene end by 10 bases; junction bases not matched to a gene: 11. CDR1 and CDR2 (germline): SNHLY, FYNNEI. The CDR3 totals 15 residues. This CDR3 reads CASSTQQGLRSPLHF. Here the CDR3 DNA reads TGTGCCAGCAGTACCCAACAGGGGCTGAGGTCACCCCTCCACTTT.

The sample holds one count of this clone. The chain combines TRBV5-4 with TRBJ1-1, with 7 bases matching TRBD1. This CDR3 spans 19 amino acids. J lost 0 bases, V lost 2 bases, and 16 bases had no gene match. From germline, CDR1 is SGHNT and CDR2 YYREEE (reference sequence). DNA for the CDR3: TGTGCCAGCAGCTTAACCACGCCAATTTGGGACAGACTGAACACTGAAGCTTTCTTT. Protein sequence: CASSLTTPIWDRLNTEAFF.

As to this clone: A read error may account for a junction end that differs from germline. The chain has TRBV5-1 and TRBJ1-2, with TRBD1 matching 12 bases. The CDR3 length is 16 residues. Germline V gene lookup returns CDR1 SGHRS and CDR2 YFSETQ. CDR3 nucleotides: TGCACCAGCAGCCCCGAATCCGGGACAGGGGGCGATGGCTACACCTTC. As protein: CTSSPESGTGGDGYTF. Together with reference TRBV5-1 and TRBJ1-2, the CDR3 gives the full variable domain: KAGVTQTPRYLIKTRGQQVTLSCSPISGHRSVSWYQQTPGQGLQFLFEYFSETQRNKGNFPGRFSGRQFSNSRSEMNVSTLELGDSALYLCTSSPESGTGGDGYTFGSGTRLTVV.

To note about this clone: Relative to the germline gene, one junction end is altered; a read error may explain this. The V gene is TRBV29-1, the J gene TRBJ2-6, with D maybe TRBD1 (5 bases). Germline-derived CDR1 and CDR2 are SQVTM and ANQGSEA. The CDR3 extends over 16 amino acids. The CDR3 spells CSVNLFPGEGANGLTF. In nucleotides, the CDR3 is TGCAGCGTTAACCTCTTCCCTGGGGAAGGGGCCAACGGCCTGACTTTC. Based on the CDR3 plus reference TRBV29-1 and TRBJ2-6, the full variable domain is SAVISQKPSRDICQRGTSLTIQCQVDSQVTMMFWYRQQPGQSLTLIATANQGSEATYESGFVIDKFPISRPNLTFSTLTVSNMSPEDSSIYLCSVNLFPGEGANGLTFGAGSRLTVL.

The chain employs TRBV5-5 and TRBJ2-7, with D possibly matching TRBD2 (6 bases). V lost 4 bases and J lost 0, with 14 bases in between. The germline gives CDR1 SGHKS, CDR2 YYEKEE (reference sequence). The CDR3 is 15 residues long. The CDR3 coding sequence is TGTGCCAGCAGCCATGGGCCGACTAGCTCCTACGAGCAGTACTTC. It codes for CASSHGPTSSYEQYF. Together with reference TRBV5-5 and TRBJ2-7, the CDR3 gives the full variable domain: DAGVTQSPTHLIKTRGQQVTLRCSPISGHKSVSWYQQVLGQGPQFIFQYYEKEERGRGNFPDRFSARQFPNYSSELNVNALLLGDSALYLCASSHGPTSSYEQYFGPGTRLTVT.

The rearrangement uses TRBV2 and TRBJ2-3, with a tentative D call TRBD1 (5 bases). The CDR3 is 14 amino acids. The germline V gene encodes CDR1 SNHLY and CDR2 FYNNEI. The V gene lost 8 bases and the J gene lost 0 bases, with 12 bases spanning the gap. CDR3 in DNA: TGTGCCAGCTCGGTGGGGCAGAGCACAGATACGCAGTATTTT. It codes for CASSVGQSTDTQYF.

The chain carries TRBV6-1 and TRBJ1-2; 9 nucleotides match TRBD1. CDR1 is MNHNS, CDR2 SASEGT, per germline. Unmatched junction bases numbered 12, after V lost 2 bases and J lost 2 bases. The CDR3 is 18 residues long. The CDR3 reads CASSEQGTGILWNYGYTF. CDR3 DNA: TGTGCCAGCAGTGAACAGGGGACAGGGATCTTGTGGAACTATGGCTACACCTTC.

The chain is built from TRBV29-1 and TRBJ2-1, with 10 bases that match TRBD2. Germline CDR1 reads SQVTM; CDR2 reads ANQGSEA. V lost 4 bases and J lost 4; bases outside the gene matches: 10. This CDR3 contains 16 residues. The CDR3 protein is CSVVGLAGVKYNEQFF. In DNA, the CDR3 is TGCAGCGTTGTTGGTCTAGCGGGGGTCAAGTACAATGAGCAGTTCTTC.

The rearrangement links TRBV7-9 to TRBJ1-2; 9 bases fit TRBD1. The CDR3 is made up of 17 amino acids. Germline trimming cut 4 bases from V and 8 bases from J; bases unmatched to any gene: 17. The germline gives CDR1 SEHNR, CDR2 FQNEAQ (reference sequence). CDR3 in amino acids: CASSSRDRVVLRGGYTF. The CDR3 nucleotides are TGTGCCAGCAGCTCCCGGGACAGGGTGGTTCTACGAGGGGGCTACACCTTC.

The V gene is TRBV5-1, the J gene TRBJ1-4; 7 nucleotides line up with TRBD1. With 4 bases clipped from V and 4 bases from J, the junction kept 7 bases outside the gene matches. The germline V gene encodes CDR1 SGHRS and CDR2 YFSETQ. This CDR3 is built from 15 residues. CDR3 residues: CASSPEGQLNEKLFF. For the CDR3, the DNA is TGCGCCAGCAGCCCCGAGGGACAGCTTAATGAAAAACTGTTTTTT.

The chain links TRBV4-1 to TRBJ2-6; D possibly corresponds to TRBD1 (5 bases). The CDR3 length is 17 residues. The germline CDR1 and CDR2 sequences are MGHRA and YSYEKL. V gave up 4 bases and J gave up 2 bases, with 15 bases separating them. CDR3 loop: CASSLWGPGAGANVLTF. The CDR3 bases are TGCGCCAGCAGCCTCTGGGGCCCAGGCGCTGGGGCCAACGTCCTGACTTTC.

J is TRBJ2-2 and V is TRBV28, with 7 bases matching TRBD1. V gave up 6 bases and J gave up 4 bases; unmatched junction bases: 5. The CDR3 runs to 14 residues. Germline V gene data show CDR1 as MDHEN and CDR2 as SYDVKM. The DNA of the CDR3 is TGTGCCAGCAGGGAGACAGGGAGCACCGGGGAGCTGTTTTTT. This encodes CASRETGSTGELFF.

The V call is TRBV6-5, the J call TRBJ1-2; TRBD1 is a possible D gene (5 bases). Trimming took 5 bases from V and 1 from J, leaving 11 bases between them. CDR3 length equals 14 residues. Germline V lookup: CDR1 MNHEY, CDR2 SVGAGI. The CDR3: CASSISGINYGYTF. The CDR3, as DNA: TGTGCCAGCAGTATCTCAGGGATTAACTATGGCTACACCTTC.